The T cell receptor (beta chain) described here comes from a study of cytomegalovirus exposure and HLA in healthy donors. CDR1 is MGHRA and CDR2 is YSYEKL in the germline V gene. The CDR3 spans 18 residues. V lost 1 base, J lost 3 bases, and 22 bases lay in between. When sampled, the donors appeared nominally healthy, though they likely had unrecorded immune exposures. The PCR had 60 Vbeta and 13 Jbeta primers. TCRdb keeps only in-frame clones here, not all; method: immunoSEQ multiplex PCR. The table includes 150,000 to 200,000 clones, 75% to 85% detected once. The sample comprised PBMCs. The sequence was collected from a girl aged 2-9 years in good health and CMV-seropositive. The chain links TRBV4-1 to TRBJ2-7; D not resolved. The CDR3 nucleotides are TGCGCCAGCAGCCAAGTTGACTCGGTGGCTCGATTTCTCTACGAGCAGTACTTC. This sequence encodes CASSQVDSVARFLYEQYF.